The sequence of this T cell receptor (beta chain) was determined in a study of blood T cell repertoires in COVID-19. For the study at large: Some COVID-19 samples were acute and others convalescent; all came from the United States, Italy and Spain. T cells, B-cell-depleted T cells, or PBMCs provided the cDNA or gDNA that served as material.

The CDR3 runs 14 residues. CDR1 is GTSNPN, CDR2 SVGIG, per germline (reference sequence). Trimming shortened V by 2 bases and J by 4 bases, and 12 bases separated the two germline ends. The authors' processing: Scientists estimated how many nucleated cells there were by amplifying reference gene primers. Some clones are missing from TCRdb's copy, which holds only in-frame ones; the method was immunoSEQ multiplex PCR. Clone size and the V and J calls come from that table; the DNA yielded D and trimming. The data contain 65,000 to 80,000 clones, roughly 88% of them singletons. The chain carries TRBV30 and TRBJ1-5; D is uncertain. The sample comprised peripheral blood. This sequence originates from a man aged 25-40 years with acute or convalescent COVID-19. The CDR3 region is CAWSRSGGNQPQHF. The CDR3 nucleotides read TGTGCCTGGAGTAGGTCTGGAGGAAATCAGCCCCAGCATTTT.